This T cell receptor beta chain was found in a study of blood T cell repertoires in COVID-19. About the research overall: Sites in the United States, Italy and Spain provided acute and convalescent COVID-19 samples. PBMCs, B-cell-depleted T cells, or T cells were the source of the cDNA or gDNA that made up the material.

As originally analysed: Reference gene primer amplification gave estimated nucleated cell counts. TCRdb's table, derived via immunoSEQ multiplex PCR, lists solely in-frame clones and lacks some. That table is the source of V, J and clone size, and D and trimming were worked out from the DNA. The sample yields about 160,000 clones, around 86% seen once. This clone showed up just once. One end of the junction varies from germline; a read error may be responsible. CDR1 and CDR2 from the germline V gene are MGHRA and YSYEKL. The CDR3 has 16 residues. This chain joins TRBV4-1 and TRBJ1-6; tentative D call: TRBD1 (6 bases). The source is an older man who had recovered from COVID-19. The sample consisted of peripheral blood. CDR3 in DNA: TGCGCCAGCAGCCAAGCGCAGGGGAGGGGAAATTCAGCCCTCCACTTT. Translated, it gives CASSQAQGRGNSALHF.